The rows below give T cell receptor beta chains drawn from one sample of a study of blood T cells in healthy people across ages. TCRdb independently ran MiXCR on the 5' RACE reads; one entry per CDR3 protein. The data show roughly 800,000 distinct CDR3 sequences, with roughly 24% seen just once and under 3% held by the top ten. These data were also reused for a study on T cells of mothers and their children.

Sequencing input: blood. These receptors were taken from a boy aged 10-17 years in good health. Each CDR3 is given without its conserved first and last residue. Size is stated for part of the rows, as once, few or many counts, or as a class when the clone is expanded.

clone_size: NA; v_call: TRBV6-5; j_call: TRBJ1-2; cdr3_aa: ASSPPSGQRGYT
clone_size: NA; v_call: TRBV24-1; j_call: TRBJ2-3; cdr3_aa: ATSDLRDSLSTDTQY
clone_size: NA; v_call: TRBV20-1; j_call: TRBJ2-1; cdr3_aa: SARRSNEQF
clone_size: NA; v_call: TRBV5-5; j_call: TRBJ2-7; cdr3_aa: ASFRTGSYEQY
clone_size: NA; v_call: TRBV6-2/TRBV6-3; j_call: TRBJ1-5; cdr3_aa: ASRQQNHQPQH
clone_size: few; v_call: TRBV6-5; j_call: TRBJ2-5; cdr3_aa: ASSSNRAKETQY
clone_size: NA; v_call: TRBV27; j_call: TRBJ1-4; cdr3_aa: ASSPLDRVEKLF
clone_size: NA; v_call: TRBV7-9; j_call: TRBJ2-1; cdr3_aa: ASSTTGGNNEQF
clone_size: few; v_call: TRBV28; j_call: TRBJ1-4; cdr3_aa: ASSHGQGLNEKLF
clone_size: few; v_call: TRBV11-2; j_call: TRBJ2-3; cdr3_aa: ASSFYGTRGTDTQY
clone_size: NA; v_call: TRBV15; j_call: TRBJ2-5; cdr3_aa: ATSRDPTFQETQY
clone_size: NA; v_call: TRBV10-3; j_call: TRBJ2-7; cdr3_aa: AISEGVPYEQY
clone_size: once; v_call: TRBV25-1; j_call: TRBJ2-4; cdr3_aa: ASSESPGGIQY
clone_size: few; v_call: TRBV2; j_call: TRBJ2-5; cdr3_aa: ASGENAGAQTQY
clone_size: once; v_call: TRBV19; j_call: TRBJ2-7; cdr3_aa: ASSSPWNEQY
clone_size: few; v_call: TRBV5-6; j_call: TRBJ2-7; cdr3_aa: ASSQIGGTIREQY
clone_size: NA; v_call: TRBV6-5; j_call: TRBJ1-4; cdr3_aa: ASSSTGATNGKLF
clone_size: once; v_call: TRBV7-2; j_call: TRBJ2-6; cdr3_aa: ASSLIAPSSGSVGANVLT
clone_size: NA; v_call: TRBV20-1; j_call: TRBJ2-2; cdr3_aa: SARKGNTGELF
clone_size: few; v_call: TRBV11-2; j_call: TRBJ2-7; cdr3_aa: ASSLGRGPSYEQY
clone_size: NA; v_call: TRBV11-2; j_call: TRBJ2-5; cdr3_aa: ASSFATYGAQY
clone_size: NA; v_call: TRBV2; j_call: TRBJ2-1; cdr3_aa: ASSRTSDGF
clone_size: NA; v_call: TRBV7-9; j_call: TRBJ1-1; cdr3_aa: ASSPWTGHDIVF
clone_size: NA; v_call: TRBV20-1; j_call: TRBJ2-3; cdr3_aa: SARDLVGASGTDTQY
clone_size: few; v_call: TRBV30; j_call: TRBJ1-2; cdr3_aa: AWAGGQGASLGT
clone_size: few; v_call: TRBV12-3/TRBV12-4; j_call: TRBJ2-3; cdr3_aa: ASSLGPGGTDTQY
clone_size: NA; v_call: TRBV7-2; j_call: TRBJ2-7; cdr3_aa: ASSFVAYEQY
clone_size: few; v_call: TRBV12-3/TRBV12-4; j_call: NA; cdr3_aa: ASISGGNTYEQY
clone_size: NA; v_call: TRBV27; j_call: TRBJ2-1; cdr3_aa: ASSFGGGRNEQF
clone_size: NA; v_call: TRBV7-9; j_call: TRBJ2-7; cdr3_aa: ASSSLGTSGDEQY
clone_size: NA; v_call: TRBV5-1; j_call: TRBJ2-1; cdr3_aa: ASSAGMEYNEQF
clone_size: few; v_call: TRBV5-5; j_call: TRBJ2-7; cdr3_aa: ASSLRQGASSSYEQY
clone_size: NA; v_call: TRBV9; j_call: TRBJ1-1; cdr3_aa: ASSPGTGYTEAF
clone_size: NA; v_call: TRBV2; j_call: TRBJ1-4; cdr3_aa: ASSGGHTEAEKLF